These T cell receptor beta chains were read from a single sample in a study of control samples from healthy donors and cancer patients. This table comes from immunoSEQ multiplex PCR, and its TCRdb copy is limited to in-frame clones, with some not included. The sample records 48,000 or so clones, about 93% being singletons. The sample taken for sequencing was PBMCs. These receptors all stem from a woman aged 45 to 65 with head and neck cancer. Each CDR3 is given with its conserved first and last residue. Fields, in order: clone size, J gene, D gene, V gene, CDR3 DNA, CDR3 protein. D genes are given only for firm matches. Part of the rows lack a size; the others show once, few, many or a class for expanded clones.

>-|TRBJ1-1|-|TRBV27
TGTGCCAGCAGTTTGGGGTCTGTGGTAACTGAAGCTTTCTTT
CASSLGSVVTEAFF
>-|TRBJ1-5|-|TRBV2
TGTGCCAGCAGGGGGATCCAGGGAAGCAATCAGCCCCAGCATTTT
CASRGIQGSNQPQHF
>-|TRBJ1-2|TRBD1|TRBV28
TGTGCCAGCAGTCCGGGGCAGGGGGCGATGGATGGCTACACCTTC
CASSPGQGAMDGYTF
>-|TRBJ1-5|TRBD1|TRBV2
TGTGCCAGCAGCCAGACAGGGCTTCGTAGCAATCAGCCCCAGCATTTT
CASSQTGLRSNQPQHF
>once|TRBJ2-5|-|TRBV24-1
TGTGCCACCAGTGATTTACCCCGAGGACGTAAACAAGAGACCCAGTACTTC
CATSDLPRGRKQETQYF
>-|TRBJ1-1|-|TRBV5-6
TGTGCCAGCAGCTCGACAACTCAGACAACGAACACTGAAGCTTTCTTT
CASSSTTQTTNTEAFF
>-|TRBJ2-7|-|TRBV6-1
TGTGCCAGCAGTGACAGCTACGAGCAGTACTTC
CASSDSYEQYF
>-|TRBJ2-1|-|TRBV10-1
TGCGCCAGCAATGCCTTAGACCGGGGGGCGTACAATGAGCAGTTCTTC
CASNALDRGAYNEQFF
>-|TRBJ2-2|-|TRBV7-8
TGTGCCAGCAGCTTCTTAGGGAACACCGGGGAGCTGTTTTTT
CASSFLGNTGELFF
>once|TRBJ1-2|-|TRBV28
TGTGCCAGCAGTTTGGGTGGAGGGGATGGCTACACCTTC
CASSLGGGDGYTF
>once|TRBJ1-5|-|TRBV15
TGTGCCACCAGGGGAGGGGTTTCCTCCAATCAGCCCCAGCATTTT
CATRGGVSSNQPQHF
>once|TRBJ1-6|-|TRBV28
TGTGCCAGCAGTTTGAGTAGGGGGGGTTCACCCCTCCACTTT
CASSLSRGGSPLHF
>-|TRBJ1-2|-|TRBV19
TGTGCCAGTAGTGCTGGACAGAAAAGTTATCACGCTTCTGATAACTATGGCTACACCTTC
CASSAGQKSYHASDNYGYTF
>-|TRBJ1-4|-|TRBV6-5
TGTGCCAGCTCGAGGCAAAATAATGAAAAACTGTTTTTT
CASSRQNNEKLFF
>few|TRBJ2-1|TRBD2|TRBV7-2
TGTGCCAGCAGCCCGAGGACTAGCGGGAGTCGGGCCGAGCAGTTCTTC
CASSPRTSGSRAEQFF
>-|TRBJ2-1|-|TRBV9
TGTGCCAGCAGCGTAGGCGATCGTACAAGTGAGCAGTTCTTC
CASSVGDRTSEQFF
>once|TRBJ1-2|-|TRBV29-1
TGCAGCGCCCGACGGGGGGTCGGTAACTATGGCTACACCTTC
CSARRGVGNYGYTF
>-|TRBJ2-7|-|TRBV7-9
TGTGCCAGCAGCCCCCGGGGAGGGGGGGGGTCCTACGAGCAGTACTTC
CASSPRGGGGSYEQYF
>-|TRBJ1-2|-|TRBV6-1
TGTGCCAGCAGTGAGAGGAACTATGGCTACACCTTC
CASSERNYGYTF
>-|TRBJ1-5|-|TRBV20-1
TGCAGTGCTAGAGGGAGGCAGCCCCAGCATTTT
CSARGRQPQHF
>-|TRBJ2-7|-|TRBV28
TGTGCCAGCAGTCAGACTAGCTCCTACGAGCAGTACTTC
CASSQTSSYEQYF
>-|TRBJ2-1|TRBD2|TRBV18
TGTGCCAGCTCGCCCCGGGGGGCGGGAGGTTACAATGAGCAGTTCTTC
CASSPRGAGGYNEQFF
>-|TRBJ1-4|-|TRBV7-2
TGTGCCAGCAGCCCCCGATGGGGAGGCGAAAAACTGTTTTTT
CASSPRWGGEKLFF
>-|TRBJ2-7|-|TRBV12-3/TRBV12-4
TGTGCCAGCAGTTCCCCCCGGGGGCTCGAGCAGTACTTC
CASSSPRGLEQYF
>-|TRBJ1-1|-|TRBV5-4
TGTGCCAGCAGCTTGGATGGAGGGCTAGGGATTTTGAACACTGAAGCTTTCTTT
CASSLDGGLGILNTEAFF
>-|TRBJ1-1|-|TRBV7-9
TGTGCCAGCATCCCCCAAATTGAAGCTTTCTTT
CASIPQIEAFF
>-|TRBJ1-6|TRBD1|TRBV6-6
TGTGCCAGCAGTCTCCGGGACAGGGTTAATTCACCCCTCCACTTT
CASSLRDRVNSPLHF
>-|TRBJ2-5|-|TRBV21-1
TGTGCCAGCTTTCTTCCCCAAGCGGTTCAAGAGACCCAGTACTTC
CASFLPQAVQETQYF
>-|TRBJ1-1|TRBD1|TRBV24-1
TGTGCCACCAGTGACCCCGGGACAGGGGACACTGAAGCTTTCTTT
CATSDPGTGDTEAFF